The entry that follows covers one TCR beta chain sequence. No cognate antigen has been identified for it. Base qualities were left out, and no much larger clone turns up one base away. This record comes from a study of T cells in Graves' hyperthyroidism and ophthalmopathy (dated by TCRdb to the late 2010s). Looking at the study overall: Peripheral blood samples were taken at initial diagnosis, before any treatment was given. In more than five Graves' hyperthyroidism patients, the study also compared T-cell repertoires from thyroid tissue with T-cell repertoires from blood. After sampling, hyperthyroidism patients received methimazole starting at 30 mg daily, and ophthalmopathy patients received high-dose intravenous methylprednisolone. The 100 discovery patients were randomly divided into training and test sets at a 7:3 ratio. To identify distinguishing TCR V-J signatures, a discovery cohort of around 100 patients was used, comprising 43 with Graves' ophthalmopathy and some 57 with stable Graves' hyperthyroidism. An independent validation cohort of 18 to 20 hyperthyroidism patients and about 15 patients who later progressed to ophthalmopathy tested prospective prediction of ophthalmopathy. TCR Vbeta CDR3 sequencing of 120 to 150 peripheral blood samples (more than 40 ophthalmopathy, about 75 hyperthyroidism and around 17 progressor patients) is reported in the paper.

Graves' hyperthyroidism was defined as stable when no progression to ophthalmopathy occurred over 18 months of follow-up. The hyperthyroidism patients were between 18 and 65 years old and newly diagnosed, with a disease duration of less than 2 months. Exclusion was applied to patients with uncontrolled infections, other autoimmune diseases, pregnancy or lactation. Diagnoses relied on clinical symptoms, serum thyroxine and TRAb, thyroid ultrasound and orbital computed tomography. PBMCs were separated from 8 to 10 ml of fresh peripheral blood using Ficoll-Paque density gradient centrifugation. Total RNA was extracted using Trizol reagent, and RNA quality was assessed on an Agilent 2100 Bioanalyzer. What the study reported, not specific to this receptor: Blood samples also contained most of the expanded thyroid clonotypes (frequency above 0.001), which suggests that blood repertoires may reflect thyroid immune responses. A 13 V-J signature model separated ophthalmopathy from stable hyperthyroidism, with approximately 87% sensitivity and roughly 81% specificity in cross-validation and 80%/75% in testing. In validation, the model predicted progression to ophthalmopathy with 60% to 71% sensitivity and about 72% specificity, a median of approximately 6.7 months before onset. Sample size was not statistically predetermined, and investigators were not blinded to group allocation.

The germline V gene specifies SGHTA as CDR1 and FQGNSA as CDR2. The CDR3, from cysteine to phenylalanine, totals 17 residues. CDR3 DNA is the only sequence kept; it has 51 bases, read in frame from the first base. Relative to germline, V is 5 bases shorter and J is 3 bases shorter, with 22 bases between their ends. TCR beta CDR3 regions were amplified from RNA transcripts. A first-round RT-PCR of the TCR CDR3 used the HTBI primer set with the Qiagen OneStep RT-PCR kit. Libraries were constructed in a second round of multiplex PCR, after which size selection and purification were carried out. The libraries were sequenced on an Illumina HiSeq2000 using paired-end 100 bp reads. The paper's processing steps were these. SOAPnuke was used to process the raw data, removing reads that contained adapters or uncalled bases, had a mean Phred below 15, or lacked an exact match to the constant primer or identifier. High-quality paired reads were merged using COPE v1.2.5, and each unique nucleotide sequence was defined as a clonotype. MiTCR v1.1 was used to align the clonotypes against IMGT TRBV, TRBD and TRBJ reference segments. Only V-J combinations with frequency above 0.0001, covering roughly 99% of repertoires, were analysed. The TCS score was defined as F50 (clonal expansion) divided by E x V (chaos), with BLOSUM62-based TCRdist calculated between CDR3 peptides within each V-J. Welch's t-statistics and random forest reduced fewer than 600 V-J features to about 12, which were used in a naive Bayes classifier (R e1071). Thyroid-blood repertoire similarity was quantified with the Morisita-Horn index. TCRdb's own reprocessing of the public reads used fastp at Q25 and MiXCR and kept productive beta chains. Identical CDR3 proteins give one entry, which carries the most common genes and DNA. These V and J calls derive from TCRdb rather than the authors' analysis. The sample table records hundreds of thousands of distinct CDR3 sequences; around 38% of these occur just once. The ten top clones hold 8% to 9% of the sample.

This TCR came from a man aged 18 to 30 with Graves' hyperthyroidism. The chain was built from TRBV7-2 and TRBJ1-1; perhaps TRBD1 is the D gene, with 5 bases matching. The sample taken for sequencing was blood. The CDR3: CASSVLGRRGPYTEAFF. Read as DNA, the sequence is TGTGCCAGCAGCGTATTAGGCAGGCGGGGACCATACACTGAAGCTTTCTTT.